What follows are 6 T cell receptor beta chains derived from one specimen sequenced in a study of neurological immune-mediated disorders. TCRdb re-derived calls from the 5' RACE reads in MiXCR, one entry per CDR3 protein. The sample holds about 32,000 distinct CDR3 sequences, roughly 3.8% seen once. The sequenced material came from PBMCs. The receptors come from a man younger than 45 with multiple sclerosis.

This clonotype was recorded at least ten times. The V and J genes are TRBV7-9 and TRBJ2-1; D is unclear. The CDR3 has 15 residues. V was shortened by 3 bases and J by 7 bases, with 16 bases between the two germline ends. CDR1 SEHNR and CDR2 FQNEAQ come from the germline V gene (reference sequence). CDR3 sequence (DNA): TGTGCCAGCAGCTTTTTGGAGACCGGAGAGAATGAGCAGTTCTTC. Translating gives CASSFLETGENEQFF.

This clonotype was counted ten times or more. V usage is TRBV20-1 and J usage is TRBJ2-5, with D uncertain. Deletions cut 3 bases from V and 5 bases from J, with 10 bases between. CDR1 DFQATT and CDR2 SNEGSKA come from the germline V gene (reference sequence). The CDR3 contains 12 residues. The CDR3 region has the DNA TGCAGTGCTAGGCCAACGGCCGAGACCCAGTACTTC. Protein: CSARPTAETQYF.

This clonotype was detected many times. This rearrangement joins TRBV14 to TRBJ1-1, with no clear D. The CDR3 has 12 amino acids. V was pared by 11 bases and J by 4 bases, with 14 bases between. The germline V gene encodes CDR1 SGHDN and CDR2 FVKESK. The CDR3 DNA reads as TGTGCCGTCGGTGTAGCTAGCACTGAAGCTTTCTTT. Translated: CAVGVASTEAFF.

The chain recombines TRBV20-1 with TRBJ1-5; D might be TRBD1 (5 bases). V was clipped by 5 bases and J by 3 bases, with 14 bases between them. Germline CDR1 reads DFQATT; CDR2 reads SNEGSKA (reference sequence). This CDR3 is built from 14 residues. CDR3 nucleotide sequence: TGCAGTGCTGGGCGTCAGGGTAACAATCAGCCCCAGCATTTT. Protein product: CSAGRQGNNQPQHF.

There are many counts of this clonotype. The chain couples TRBV9 to TRBJ1-5; D possibly corresponds to TRBD1 (5 bases). This CDR3 has 15 residues. Trimming cost V 0 bases and J 5 bases, with 12 bases left between them. The V gene's germline CDR1 is SGDLS and CDR2 YYNGEE. The CDR3, as DNA: TGTGCCAGCAGCGTAGGGGTGAGGGGACATCAGCCCCAGCATTTT. Protein product: CASSVGVRGHQPQHF.

There are many counts of this clonotype. The V call is TRBV4-3, the J call TRBJ2-1, with TRBD2 matching over 9 bases. This CDR3 has 16 residues. CDR1 and CDR2 (germline): LGHNA, YSLEER. V was clipped by 0 bases and J by 2 bases; unmatched bases: 2. CDR3 protein: CASSQEPSGTYNEQFF. Written as DNA, the CDR3 is TGCGCCAGCAGCCAAGAACCTAGCGGGACCTACAATGAGCAGTTCTTC.